One and the same sample provided the 27 T cell receptor beta chains below, sequenced in a study of T cell responses to AZD1222 COVID-19 vaccine. Assay: immunoSEQ multiplex PCR; the TCRdb copy retains only in-frame clones and omits some. Among more than 95,000 clones listed, around 89% were seen once. The specimen was peripheral blood, collected on day 0 of AZD1222 vaccination. These receptors were collected from an adult in good health.

This sequence joins TRBV9 and TRBJ2-1; D gene unclear. V gave up 3 bases and J gave up 5 bases, with 3 bases separating them. This CDR3 is built from 11 residues. Germline lookup yields CDR1 SGDLS and CDR2 YYNGEE. The CDR3 protein is CASSANNEQFF. In nucleotides, the CDR3 is TGTGCCAGCAGCGCGAACAATGAGCAGTTCTTC. Using reference TRBV9 and TRBJ2-1 for the parts outside the CDR3, the full variable domain is DSGVTQTPKHLITATGQRVTLRCSPRSGDLSVYWYQQSLDQGLQFLIQYYNGEERAKGNILERFSAQQFPDLHSELNLSSLELGDSALYFCASSANNEQFFGPGTRLTVL.

The chain links TRBV30 to TRBJ1-4, with a tentative D call TRBD1 (5 bases). CDR1 and CDR2 from the germline V gene are GTSNPN and SVGIG (reference sequence). The CDR3 is 13 amino acids. Trimming took 4 bases from V and 5 from J, leaving 11 bases between them. CDR3 loop: CAWMQGTNEKLFF. For the CDR3, the DNA is TGTGCCTGGATGCAGGGCACGAATGAAAAACTGTTTTTT.

The CDR3 reads CASSIEYREPQHF. The CDR3 nucleotides read TGTGCCAGTAGTATAGAATACCGAGAACCCCAGCATTTT. The chain couples TRBV19 to TRBJ1-5, with unresolved D. Germline CDR1 is LNHDA and CDR2 is SQIVND (reference sequence). The CDR3 is 13 amino acids. Between the trimmed V and J ends, which lost 0 bases and 10 bases, there was a span of 10 bases.

The chain uses TRBV19 and TRBJ1-2, with D perhaps matching TRBD1 (6 bases). Trimming removed 3 bases at V and 2 bases at J, with 13 bases between. The V gene's germline CDR1 is LNHDA and CDR2 SQIVND (reference sequence). This CDR3 comprises 15 residues. CDR3 nucleotides: TGTGCCAGTAGTATCCTCCGAGGGGGGAACTATGGCTACACCTTC. Its protein is CASSILRGGNYGYTF.

V usage is TRBV24-1 and J usage is TRBJ2-3; possible D gene TRBD2, 5 bases. V was shortened by 3 bases and J by 8 bases, with 23 bases between the two germline ends. The CDR3 consists of 17 residues. Per the germline V gene, CDR1 is KGHDR and CDR2 is SFDVKD. The CDR3 here is CATSDNIGSFVPFTQYF. As DNA, the CDR3 is TGTGCCACCAGTGATAACATAGGGAGCTTCGTCCCATTTACGCAGTATTTT.

The chain employs TRBV4-1 and TRBJ2-1, with 10 bases matching TRBD2. Per the germline V gene, CDR1 is MGHRA and CDR2 is YSYEKL. This CDR3 is 15 amino acids long. With 4 bases clipped from V and 4 bases from J, the junction kept 4 bases outside the gene matches. CDR3 sequence (DNA): TGCGCCAGCAGCCCTAGCGGGAGCTATTACAATGAGCAGTTCTTC. This codes for CASSPSGSYYNEQFF.

CDR3 DNA sequence: TGTGCCAGCAGCTTAGAAGTGAGGGGTGGCTACACCTTC. It translates to CASSLEVRGGYTF. The chain carries TRBV7-2 and TRBJ1-2, with D maybe TRBD1 (5 bases). CDR1 and CDR2 (germline): SGHTA, FQGNSA. The CDR3 spans 13 residues. V dropped 1 base and J dropped 7 bases, with 10 bases sitting between them.

This chain links TRBV18 with TRBJ1-6, with a possible D match to TRBD1 (6 bases). The CDR3 extends over 17 amino acids. Trimming pared 2 bases from V and 0 bases from J, leaving 11 bases between. Germline loops: CDR1 KGHSH, CDR2 LQKENI. CDR3 coding DNA: TGTGCCAGCTCACCATTCACAGGGTTCTCCTATAATTCACCCCTCCACTTT. Encoded protein: CASSPFTGFSYNSPLHF.

The rearrangement joins TRBV3-1 (or the pseudogene TRBV3-2) to TRBJ1-6, with a tentative D call TRBD1 (6 bases). CDR1 and CDR2 from the germline V gene are LGHDT and YNNKEL (reference sequence). The CDR3 is 13 residues long. V was trimmed by 1 base and J by 9 bases, leaving 7 bases between them. CDR3 bases: TGTGCCAGCAGCCAAGGAGGGGGTTCACCCCTCCACTTT. It encodes CASSQGGGSPLHF.

The chain uses TRBV6-5 and TRBJ2-7; 11 bases are a match to TRBD2. Germline assignment: CDR1 MNHEY and CDR2 SVGAGI. The CDR3 runs to 15 residues. V trimming: 6 bases; J trimming: 9 bases; junction bases outside the gene matches: 13. The CDR3 reads CASRAGTSGLERQYF. For the CDR3, the DNA is TGTGCCAGCAGAGCCGGGACTAGCGGCCTAGAAAGGCAGTACTTC.

The chain employs TRBV19 and TRBJ2-7, with 10 bases aligning to TRBD2. The ends lost 5 bases at V and 5 bases at J; junction bases unmatched: 9. CDR1 is LNHDA, CDR2 SQIVND, per germline (reference sequence). This CDR3 has 15 residues. The CDR3 bases are TGTGCCAGTAGTTTGCAACTAGCGGGATCTAACGAGCAGTACTTC. Translation: CASSLQLAGSNEQYF.

This sequence joins TRBV24-1 and TRBJ2-1; 11 bases are shared with TRBD2. Germline V gives CDR1 KGHDR, CDR2 SFDVKD. This CDR3 is 17 amino acids long. The junction had 6 bases not matched to a gene; V was cut back by 5 bases and J by 1 base. The DNA of the CDR3 is TGTGCCACCAGTGTGGGGTTAGCGGGAGGGTCCTACAATGAGCAGTTCTTC. This encodes CATSVGLAGGSYNEQFF.

The chain couples TRBV7-2 to TRBJ2-1; D is undetermined. The CDR3 is 16 amino acids. CDR1 SGHTA and CDR2 FQGNSA come from the germline V gene. Trimming left V 4 bases short and J 0 bases short, with 13 bases between. The CDR3 reads CASSSFPRSSYNEQFF. For the CDR3, the DNA is TGTGCCAGCAGCTCTTTCCCCAGAAGCTCCTACAATGAGCAGTTCTTC.

The chain has TRBV2 and TRBJ2-2; D gene uncertain. V lost 7 bases, J lost 1 base, and 13 bases lay in between. CDR3 length equals 15 residues. Per germline, CDR1 SNHLY and CDR2 FYNNEI. CDR3: CASTPRLGNTGELFF. The CDR3, as DNA: TGTGCCAGCACCCCCCGCCTAGGGAACACCGGGGAGCTGTTTTTT.

J is TRBJ2-7 and V is TRBV6-5; maybe TRBD2 (7 bases). V was cut by 7 bases and J by 7 bases, with 11 bases left in between. Germline V gene sequence: CDR1 MNHEY, CDR2 SVGAGI. The CDR3 has 11 residues. The CDR3 spells CASMGGQEQYF. The CDR3 DNA reads as TGTGCCAGCATGGGGGGGCAGGAGCAGTACTTC.

The chain carries TRBV24-1 and TRBJ1-2, with D perhaps TRBD1 (5 bases). Germline V CDR1 and CDR2: KGHDR, SFDVKD. V lost 4 bases and J 2 bases, leaving 13 bases between the germline ends. The CDR3 has 15 residues. CDR3 DNA: TGTGCCACCAGTGAGGGCAGGGTGGGCAACTATGGCTACACCTTC. As protein: CATSEGRVGNYGYTF.

The chain carries TRBV7-2 and TRBJ2-7, with 9 bases matching TRBD1. Germline V gene sequence: CDR1 SGHTA, CDR2 FQGNSA. The junction had 8 bases not matched to a gene; V was cut back by 5 bases and J by 0 bases. CDR3 length: 16 amino acids. The CDR3 reads CASSVGQGSLSYEQYF. The CDR3 DNA reads TGTGCCAGCAGCGTTGGACAGGGGTCCCTCTCCTACGAGCAGTACTTC.

The chain has TRBV5-4 and TRBJ2-1; 7 bases are shared with TRBD2. J gave up 6 bases and V 3 bases, and 9 bases lay outside the gene matches. The germline V gene has CDR1 SGHNT and CDR2 YYREEE (reference sequence). The CDR3 sequence is 15 residues long. The chain's CDR3 is CASSSRQGGGNEQFF. Written as DNA, the CDR3 is TGTGCCAGCAGCTCCCGGCAGGGCGGGGGCAATGAGCAGTTCTTC.

The chain has TRBV27 and TRBJ1-2, with D possibly TRBD1 on 5 matching bases. This CDR3 is built from 15 residues. Germline V gene sequence: CDR1 MNHEY, CDR2 SMNVEV (reference sequence). V was shortened by 4 bases and J by 3 bases, with 15 bases between the two germline ends. The CDR3 DNA is TGTGCCAGCAGTTCCCCCGGGGGGGGTGACTATGGCTACACCTTC. It yields the protein CASSSPGGGDYGYTF.

The chain employs TRBV29-1 and TRBJ1-1, with D perhaps TRBD1 (6 bases). This CDR3 spans 13 amino acids. The V and J ends lost 1 base and 4 bases respectively, with 10 bases between them. Germline assignment: CDR1 SQVTM and CDR2 ANQGSEA. CDR3 in amino acids: CSVEGYRATEAFF. The CDR3 DNA follows: TGCAGCGTTGAAGGTTACAGGGCCACTGAAGCTTTCTTT. Full variable domain (missing parts from reference TRBV29-1 and TRBJ1-1): SAVISQKPSRDICQRGTSLTIQCQVDSQVTMMFWYRQQPGQSLTLIATANQGSEATYESGFVIDKFPISRPNLTFSTLTVSNMSPEDSSIYLCSVEGYRATEAFFGQGTRLTVV.

The chain joins TRBV21-1 to TRBJ1-5; the D segment call TRBD1 is taken from the table without a DNA check. TRBV21-1 is termed a pseudogene. The CDR3 runs 20 residues. As DNA, the CDR3 is TGTGCCAGCAGCAAAGACCCCCCGGGACAGGGGGTATATAGCAATCAGCCCCAGCATTTT. Translation gives CASSKDPPGQGVYSNQPQHF.

In nucleotides, the CDR3 is TGTGCCAGCAGCTTAACGGATAACTATGGCTACACCTTC. The encoded protein is CASSLTDNYGYTF. The chain recombines TRBV7-2 with TRBJ1-2; no firm D call. This CDR3 is 13 amino acids long. The germline V and J ends were trimmed by 2 bases and 1 base, with 5 bases remaining between them. CDR1 and CDR2 (germline): SGHTA, FQGNSA.

The V gene is TRBV28, the J gene TRBJ2-3; 8 positions match TRBD1. J lost 4 bases, V lost 1 base, and 7 bases had no gene match. The CDR3 has 16 amino acids. Germline values: CDR1 MDHEN, CDR2 SYDVKM. The chain's CDR3 is CASSLSGQGASDTQYF. CDR3 DNA sequence: TGTGCCAGCAGTTTATCGGGCCAGGGGGCCTCAGATACGCAGTATTTT.

This clone was found once. The chain is built from TRBV7-2 and TRBJ1-3; a weak D match, TRBD1 (6 bases). Trimming took 5 bases from V and 1 from J, leaving 15 bases between them. The CDR3 loop spans 16 amino acids. Germline V gives CDR1 SGHTA, CDR2 FQGNSA. This CDR3 is CASSHPTGRSGNTIYF. CDR3 sequence (DNA): TGTGCCAGCAGCCACCCGACAGGCCGTTCTGGAAACACCATATATTTT. The whole variable domain, filled in from reference TRBV7-2 and TRBJ1-3, reads GAGVSQSPSNKVTEKGKDVELRCDPISGHTALYWYRQSLGQGLEFLIYFQGNSAPDKSGLPSDRFSAERTGGSVSTLTIQRTQQEDSAVYLCASSHPTGRSGNTIYFGEGSWLTVV.

DNA for the CDR3: TGTGCCAGCAGCGTGTCTGCGAAGAACACTGAAGCTTTCTTT. Protein sequence: CASSVSAKNTEAFF. The chain carries TRBV9 and TRBJ1-1; D is unclear. The CDR3 covers 14 residues. The V end lost 2 bases, the J end lost 1 base, and 9 bases lay between the germline ends. Looked up from germline, CDR1 is SGDLS and CDR2 is YYNGEE.

J is TRBJ2-7 and V is TRBV5-1; 10 bases are shared with TRBD2. This CDR3 spans 17 amino acids. V lost 3 bases, J lost 2 bases, and 11 bases stayed unmatched. From germline, CDR1 is SGHRS and CDR2 YFSETQ. The chain's CDR3 is CASSSGVSGTSAYEQYF. The CDR3 DNA sequence: TGCGCCAGCAGCTCAGGGGTATCCGGGACTAGCGCCTACGAGCAGTACTTC.

This clone was seen ten or more times. The CDR3 spells CASSPLTGELFF. In nucleotides, the CDR3 is TGTGCCAGCAGTCCTCTCACCGGGGAGCTGTTTTTT. V usage is TRBV27 and J usage is TRBJ2-2, with unresolved D. V was trimmed by 5 bases and J by 4 bases, leaving 5 bases between them. CDR1 is MNHEY, CDR2 SMNVEV, per germline (reference sequence). CDR3 length: 12 residues.